One and the same sample provided the 10 T cell receptor beta chains below, sequenced in a study of regulatory and conventional T cells in breast cancer. MiXCR was run by TCRdb on the PCR reads, yielding one entry per CDR3 protein. Of approximately 9,500 distinct CDR3 sequences in the sample, just under 35% were seen once. Sequenced sample: conventional T cells from blood. Receptors originate from a male donor in good health.

The genes are TRBV12-3 or TRBV12-4 and TRBJ2-1; 12 bases map to TRBD1. This CDR3 spans 15 amino acids. Losses at the gene ends were 6 bases for V and 10 bases for J; bases not matched to a gene: 10. CDR3 coding DNA: TGTGCCAGCAGCTGGGGACAGGGGGCCTTCGGGGAGCAGTTCTTC. Its translation: CASSWGQGAFGEQFF.

This clonotype was observed a few times. This sequence joins TRBV6-2 or TRBV6-3 and TRBJ2-7; 8 bases are shared with TRBD1. Germline-derived CDR1 and CDR2 are MNHEY and SVGEGT. The CDR3 is 17 residues long. V gave up 4 bases and J gave up 1 base; unmatched junction bases: 12. DNA of the CDR3: TGTGCCAGCAGTTCCCCTGCTACAGGGGGTGGGTCCTACGAGCAGTACTTC. This translates into CASSSPATGGGSYEQYF.

V usage is TRBV7-9 and J usage is TRBJ1-4; TRBD1 matches at 7 bases. Germline V lookup: CDR1 SEHNR, CDR2 FQNEAQ (reference sequence). V was pared by 7 bases and J by 8 bases, with 10 bases of the junction left unmatched. The CDR3 spans 14 residues. The CDR3 region is CASIGRGPEEKLFF. The CDR3 DNA follows: TGTGCCAGCATCGGAAGGGGGCCAGAAGAAAAACTGTTTTTT. The full variable domain, in which reference TRBV7-9 and TRBJ1-4 provide the parts outside the CDR3, is DTGVSQNPRHKITKRGQNVTFRCDPISEHNRLYWYRQTLGQGPEFLTYFQNEAQLEKSRLLSDRFSAERPKGSFSTLEIQRTEQGDSAMYLCASIGRGPEEKLFFGSGTQLSVL.

Turning to this clonotype: One end of the junction fails to match germline, which may point to a read error. This chain links TRBV28 with TRBJ2-7; 11 nucleotides align to TRBD1. Germline CDR1 and CDR2: MDHEN and SYDVKM. The CDR3 is 14 residues long. CDR3 nucleotide sequence: TGTACCAGCGTTACCCCGGGACAGGGGGTCGAGCAGTACTTC. Translating gives CTSVTPGQGVEQYF.

This clonotype was recorded a few times. This chain's CDR3 is CASSRGRGETQYF. Written as DNA, the CDR3 is TGTGCCAGCAGCCGGGGCAGGGGAGAGACCCAGTACTTC. V and J are TRBV14 and TRBJ2-5, with D maybe TRBD1 (6 bases). With 4 bases removed from V and 4 bases from J, the gap between germline ends came to 10 bases. The CDR3 is 13 amino acids. The germline V gene encodes CDR1 SGHDN and CDR2 FVKESK.

The chain recombines TRBV6-2 or TRBV6-3 with TRBJ1-2, with D unclear. V was pared by 0 bases and J by 8 bases, with 4 bases between. Looked up from germline, CDR1 is MNHEY and CDR2 is SVGEGT. The CDR3 covers 11 residues. CDR3 bases: TGTGCCAGCAGTTACTCGCTGGGCTACACCTTC. Translation: CASSYSLGYTF.

The chain uses TRBV7-9 and TRBJ2-7, with D possibly matching TRBD2 (5 bases). V gave up 5 bases and J gave up 6 bases, with 17 bases separating them. Germline V gene sequence: CDR1 SEHNR, CDR2 FQNEAQ (reference sequence). There are 14 residues in the CDR3. In DNA, the CDR3 is TGTGCCAGCAGCCGAGGTGGGTCTCGGGGCGAGCAGTACTTC. As protein: CASSRGGSRGEQYF.

Notes on this clonotype: A much larger clone lies a single base off, so this may be a read error. V is TRBV5-4 and J is TRBJ1-2; D might be TRBD1 (5 bases). Germline V gene sequence: CDR1 SGHNT, CDR2 YYREEE (reference sequence). The CDR3 is 17 amino acids. This chain's CDR3 is CAGSQLGAGTGGYGYTF. The CDR3 coding sequence is TGTGCCGGCAGCCAGCTGGGCGCCGGGACGGGCGGCTATGGCTACACCTTC.

J is TRBJ1-5 and V is TRBV4-1; the match to TRBD1 covers 7 bases. The CDR3 totals 15 residues. Germline V gene sequence: CDR1 MGHRA, CDR2 YSYEKL. The V gene end was trimmed by 4 bases and the J gene end by 2 bases; junction bases not matched to a gene: 5. Here the CDR3 DNA reads TGCGCCAGCAGCCCGACAGGGAAAGGCAATCAGCCCCAGCATTTT. Translating it yields CASSPTGKGNQPQHF.

The V and J genes are TRBV7-9 and TRBJ2-7; 7 nucleotides align to TRBD1. CDR3 length: 14 amino acids. Germline V gene data show CDR1 as SEHNR and CDR2 as FQNEAQ (reference sequence). The junction had 10 bases not matched to a gene; V was cut back by 6 bases and J by 5 bases. The CDR3 loop is CASRPTDRDNEQYF. The CDR3 DNA reads TGTGCCAGCAGACCGACCGACAGGGACAACGAGCAGTACTTC.